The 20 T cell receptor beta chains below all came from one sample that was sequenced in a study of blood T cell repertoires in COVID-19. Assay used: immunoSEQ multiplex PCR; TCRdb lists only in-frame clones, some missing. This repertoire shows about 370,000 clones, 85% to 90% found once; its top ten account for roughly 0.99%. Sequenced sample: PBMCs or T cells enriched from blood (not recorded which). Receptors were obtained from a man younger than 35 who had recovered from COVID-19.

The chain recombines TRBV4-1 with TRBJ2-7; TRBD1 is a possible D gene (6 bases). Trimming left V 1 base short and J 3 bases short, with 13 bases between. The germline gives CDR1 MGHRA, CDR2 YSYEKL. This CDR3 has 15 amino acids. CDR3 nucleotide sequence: TGCGCCAGCAGCCAAGGACAGGCCCTCCTCTACGAGCAGTACTTC. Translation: CASSQGQALLYEQYF.

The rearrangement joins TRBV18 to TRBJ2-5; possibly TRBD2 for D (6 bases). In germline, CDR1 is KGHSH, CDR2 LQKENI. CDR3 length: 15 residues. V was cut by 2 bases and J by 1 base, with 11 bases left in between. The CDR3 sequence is CASSPFLGGQETQYF. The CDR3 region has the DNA TGTGCCAGCTCACCATTCCTGGGGGGCCAAGAGACCCAGTACTTC.

CDR3 bases: TGTGCCAGCAGTGAAGCCCAGGGGGCCAAGTATGGCTACACCTTC. Translated: CASSEAQGAKYGYTF. V usage is TRBV2 and J usage is TRBJ1-2; 8 bases match TRBD1. Germline V CDR1 and CDR2: SNHLY, FYNNEI. CDR3 size: 15 residues. With 0 bases clipped from V and 5 bases from J, the junction kept 5 bases outside the gene matches.

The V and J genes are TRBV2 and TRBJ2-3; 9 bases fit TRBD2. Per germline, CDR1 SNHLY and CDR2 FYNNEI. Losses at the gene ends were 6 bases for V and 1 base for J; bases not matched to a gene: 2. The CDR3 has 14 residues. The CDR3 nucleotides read TGTGCCAGCAGCCGGACTAGCGGCACAGATACGCAGTATTTT. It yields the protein CASSRTSGTDTQYF.

CDR3 protein: CASSPGGRDGYTF. The CDR3 DNA reads TGTGCCAGCAGCCCCGGCGGCCGGGATGGCTACACCTTC. The chain employs TRBV7-3 and TRBJ1-2; D gene unclear. The CDR3 length is 13 residues. The V end was cut by 5 bases, the J end by 6 bases, with 13 bases between. CDR1 and CDR2 from the germline V gene are SGHTA and FQGTGA. Based on the CDR3 plus reference TRBV7-3 and TRBJ1-2, the full variable domain is GAGVSQTPSNKVTEKGKYVELRCDPISGHTALYWYRQSLGQGPEFLIYFQGTGAADDSGLPNDRFFAVRPEGSVSTLKIQRTERGDSAVYLCASSPGGRDGYTFGSGTRLTVV.

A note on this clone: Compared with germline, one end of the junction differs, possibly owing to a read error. The CDR3 DNA is TGTGCCAGCACTTTACCCCCAGACAATGAGCAGTTCTTC. The encoded protein is CASTLPPDNEQFF. The V gene is TRBV12-3 or TRBV12-4, the J gene TRBJ2-1; no clear D gene. The CDR3 is 13 amino acids.

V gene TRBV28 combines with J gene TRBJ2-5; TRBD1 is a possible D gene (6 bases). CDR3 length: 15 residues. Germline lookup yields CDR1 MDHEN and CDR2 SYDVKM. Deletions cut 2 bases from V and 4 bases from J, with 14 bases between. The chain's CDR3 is CASSLARGGRETQYF. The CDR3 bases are TGTGCCAGCAGTTTAGCTCGAGGGGGAAGAGAGACCCAGTACTTC.

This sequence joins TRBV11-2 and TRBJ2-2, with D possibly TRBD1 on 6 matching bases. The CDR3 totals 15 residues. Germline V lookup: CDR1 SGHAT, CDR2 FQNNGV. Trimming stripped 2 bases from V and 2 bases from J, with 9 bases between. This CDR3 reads CASSLWTANTGELFF. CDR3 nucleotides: TGTGCCAGCAGCTTATGGACAGCTAACACCGGGGAGCTGTTTTTT.

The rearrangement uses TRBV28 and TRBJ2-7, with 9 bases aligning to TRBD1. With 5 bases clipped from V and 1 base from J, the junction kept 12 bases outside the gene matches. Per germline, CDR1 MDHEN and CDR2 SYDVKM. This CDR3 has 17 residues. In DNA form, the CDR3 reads TGTGCCAGCAGTCGGAACCCCGGGACAGGGAGATCCTACGAGCAGTACTTC. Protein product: CASSRNPGTGRSYEQYF.

In DNA form, the CDR3 reads TGTGCCAGCAGCTTGGGGGGAGGGAAGGCTTTCTTT. This codes for CASSLGGGKAFF. The chain carries TRBV5-4 and TRBJ1-1; D unresolved. Trimming removed 0 bases at V and 11 bases at J, with 11 bases between. Per the germline V gene, CDR1 is SGHNT and CDR2 is YYREEE (reference sequence). CDR3 length equals 12 residues.

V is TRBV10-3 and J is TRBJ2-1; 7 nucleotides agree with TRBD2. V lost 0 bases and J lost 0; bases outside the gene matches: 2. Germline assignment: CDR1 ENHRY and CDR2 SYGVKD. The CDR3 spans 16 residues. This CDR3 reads CAISESGGSSYNEQFF. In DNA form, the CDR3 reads TGTGCCATCAGTGAGTCTGGCGGGAGCTCCTACAATGAGCAGTTCTTC.

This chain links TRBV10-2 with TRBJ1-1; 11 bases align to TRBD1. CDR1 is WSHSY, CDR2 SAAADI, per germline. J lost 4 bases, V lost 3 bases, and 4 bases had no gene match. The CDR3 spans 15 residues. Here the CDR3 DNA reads TGCGCCAGCAGTGACCCCGGGACAGGGGGCACTGAAGCTTTCTTT. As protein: CASSDPGTGGTEAFF.

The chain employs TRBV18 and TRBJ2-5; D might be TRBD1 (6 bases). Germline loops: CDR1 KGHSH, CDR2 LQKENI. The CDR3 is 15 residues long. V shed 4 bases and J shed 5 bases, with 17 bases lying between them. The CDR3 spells CASSQEIQGWETQYF. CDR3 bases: TGTGCCAGCTCACAAGAGATCCAGGGGTGGGAGACCCAGTACTTC.

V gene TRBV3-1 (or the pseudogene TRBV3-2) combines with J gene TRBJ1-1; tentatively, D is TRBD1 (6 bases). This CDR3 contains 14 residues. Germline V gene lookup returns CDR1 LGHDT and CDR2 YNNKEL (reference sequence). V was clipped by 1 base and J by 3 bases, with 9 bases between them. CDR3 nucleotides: TGTGCCAGCAGCCAAGCAACAGGGTACACTGAAGCTTTCTTT. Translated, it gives CASSQATGYTEAFF.

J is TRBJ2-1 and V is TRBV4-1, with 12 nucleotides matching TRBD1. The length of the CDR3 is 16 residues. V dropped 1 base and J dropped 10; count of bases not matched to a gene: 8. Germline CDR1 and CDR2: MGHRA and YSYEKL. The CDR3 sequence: CASSQGRGQGAREQFF. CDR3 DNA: TGCGCCAGCAGCCAAGGCCGGGGACAGGGGGCTCGGGAGCAGTTCTTC.

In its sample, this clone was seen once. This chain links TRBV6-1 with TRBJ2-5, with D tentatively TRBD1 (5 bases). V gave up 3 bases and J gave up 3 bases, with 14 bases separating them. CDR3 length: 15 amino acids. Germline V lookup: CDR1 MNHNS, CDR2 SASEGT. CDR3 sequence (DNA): TGTGCCAGCAGTGAGGGGCCGAGTACCAAAGAGACCCAGTACTTC. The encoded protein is CASSEGPSTKETQYF.

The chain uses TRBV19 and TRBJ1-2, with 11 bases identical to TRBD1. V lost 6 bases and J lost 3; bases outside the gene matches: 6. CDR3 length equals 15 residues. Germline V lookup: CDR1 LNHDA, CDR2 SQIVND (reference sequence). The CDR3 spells CASRTGQGVYYGYTF. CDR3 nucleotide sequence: TGTGCCAGTAGGACGGGACAGGGGGTCTACTATGGCTACACCTTC. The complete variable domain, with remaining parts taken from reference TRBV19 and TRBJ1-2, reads DGGITQSPKYLFRKEGQNVTLSCEQNLNHDAMYWYRQDPGQGLRLIYYSQIVNDFQKGDIAEGYSVSREKKESFPLTVTSAQKNPTAFYLCASRTGQGVYYGYTFGSGTRLTVV.

CDR3 sequence reads: CASSQVRGGQETQYF. In DNA form, the CDR3 reads TGTGCCAGCAGCCAAGTGCGGGGGGGCCAGGAGACCCAGTACTTC. V gene TRBV3-1 (or the pseudogene TRBV3-2) combines with J gene TRBJ2-5, with 9 bases matching TRBD2. The CDR3 runs to 15 residues. With 1 base clipped from V and 5 bases from J, the junction kept 5 bases outside the gene matches. The germline CDR1 and CDR2 sequences are LGHDT and YNNKEL (reference sequence).

The CDR3 protein is CATSDLKRGNTGELFF. In DNA form, the CDR3 reads TGTGCCACCAGTGATTTGAAACGGGGGAACACCGGGGAGCTGTTTTTT. The chain combines TRBV24-1 with TRBJ2-2; D may be TRBD2 (5 bases). CDR1 and CDR2 (germline): KGHDR, SFDVKD. The V end was cut by 0 bases, the J end by 1 base, with 8 bases between. The CDR3 contains 16 residues.

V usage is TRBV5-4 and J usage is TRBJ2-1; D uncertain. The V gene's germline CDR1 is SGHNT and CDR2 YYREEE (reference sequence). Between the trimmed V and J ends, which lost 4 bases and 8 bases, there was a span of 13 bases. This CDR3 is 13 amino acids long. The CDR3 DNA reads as TGTGCCAGCAGCATTGACCACCAGGATGAGCAGTTCTTC. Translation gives CASSIDHQDEQFF.